The 16 T cell receptor beta chains reported below all come from one sample, sequenced in a study of blood T cells in healthy people across ages. Sample-barcoded 5' priming and a J-beta primer mix drove a second PCR of roughly 7 to 11 cycles. A single record per CDR3 protein comes from TCRdb applying MiXCR to the 5' RACE reads. The sample lists hundreds of thousands of distinct CDR3 sequences; approximately 44% were seen once. The sample consisted of blood. The source of these receptors is a man between 60 and 70 years old in good health.

Concerning this clonotype itself: At one of its ends the junction is not consistent with the germline gene, which may arise from a read error. The chain carries TRBV5-6 and TRBJ1-1; D remains unclear. Germline V gives CDR1 SGHDT, CDR2 YYEEEE. This CDR3 spans 12 amino acids. The CDR3 here is CTSSSGWTEAFF. In nucleotides, the CDR3 is TGTACCAGCAGCTCCGGATGGACTGAAGCTTTCTTT.

The table lists this clonotype with a count of one. The chain combines TRBV9 with TRBJ2-5; D may be TRBD2 (5 bases). Trimming left V 0 bases short and J 5 bases short, with 14 bases between. Germline V CDR1 and CDR2: SGDLS, YYNGEE. The CDR3 has 15 residues. In DNA, the CDR3 is TGTGCCAGCAGCGTAGGAAGCCCCTCGGGGGAGACCCAGTACTTC. This codes for CASSVGSPSGETQYF.

The chain carries TRBV20-1 and TRBJ1-2; TRBD1 matches at 10 bases. This CDR3 comprises 13 residues. Germline CDR1 reads DFQATT; CDR2 reads SNEGSKA (reference sequence). Unmatched junction bases numbered 6, after V lost 3 bases and J lost 8 bases. The CDR3 DNA is TGCAGTGCTAGGCTCGGGACAGGGGACGGCTACACCTTC. Encoded protein: CSARLGTGDGYTF.

Note on this clonotype: At one boundary the junction diverges from the germline segment, which might be a read error. This chain uses TRBV27 with TRBJ2-5; D is possibly TRBD2 (5 bases). The germline gives CDR1 MNHEY, CDR2 SMNVEV (reference sequence). The CDR3 contains 15 residues. The CDR3 coding sequence is TGTGTCAGCAGTCCCCTTGCTAGCCTCTCGGAGACCCAGTACTTC. Its translation: CVSSPLASLSETQYF.

The V call is TRBV20-1, the J call TRBJ1-2, with TRBD1 identical over 8 bases. Trimming at V came to 0 bases and at J to 9 bases, leaving 3 bases not matched to a gene. Germline V CDR1 and CDR2: DFQATT, SNEGSKA (reference sequence). CDR3 size: 12 residues. In DNA form, the CDR3 reads TGCAGTGCTAGAGATGACAGGGGTAGCTACACCTTC. This codes for CSARDDRGSYTF.

This chain connects TRBV29-1 to TRBJ1-2; D unresolved. V lost 6 bases and J lost 3, with 26 bases in between. CDR3 size: 17 residues. Germline CDR1 reads SQVTM; CDR2 reads ANQGSEA. CDR3 sequence: CSVSIGMEGTEYYGYTF. The CDR3, as DNA: TGCAGCGTCAGCATCGGAATGGAGGGAACAGAATACTATGGCTACACCTTC.

CDR3 residues: CASFGLREQYF. In nucleotides, the CDR3 is TGTGCCAGCTTCGGGTTGAGGGAGCAGTACTTC. The V call is TRBV27, the J call TRBJ2-7; D not resolved. CDR1 and CDR2 from the germline V gene are MNHEY and SMNVEV (reference sequence). Trimming took 8 bases from V and 7 from J, leaving 12 bases between them. This CDR3 contains 11 residues.

The rearrangement joins TRBV20-1 to TRBJ2-4; 9 bases are shared with TRBD1. Germline V lookup: CDR1 DFQATT, CDR2 SNEGSKA (reference sequence). J gave up 15 bases and V 1 base, and 13 bases lay outside the gene matches. The CDR3 length is 14 residues. As DNA, the CDR3 is TGCAGTGCTAGAGGAGCTTCCCGGGACAGGGTCTGGTACTTC. Protein sequence: CSARGASRDRVWYF.

The rearrangement links TRBV7-6 to TRBJ2-3; TRBD1 agrees at 8 bases. The CDR3 runs to 16 residues. V was clipped by 5 bases and J by 2 bases; unmatched bases: 9. Germline assignment: CDR1 SGHVS and CDR2 FNYEAQ. The CDR3 nucleotides are TGTGCCAGCAGCACCCTGCAGGGGGCCACCACAGATACGCAGTATTTT. Translation: CASSTLQGATTDTQYF.

The chain couples TRBV20-1 to TRBJ2-2, with D perhaps matching TRBD2 (6 bases). The germline V gene encodes CDR1 DFQATT and CDR2 SNEGSKA (reference sequence). This CDR3 contains 14 residues. Trimming left V 6 bases short and J 8 bases short, with 19 bases between. The DNA of the CDR3 is TGCAGTGCACAACGGGGAGGACGAAGTGGGGAGCTGTTTTTT. Encoded protein: CSAQRGGRSGELFF.

The gene calls are TRBV6-2 or TRBV6-3 and TRBJ1-5, with D hard to call. Germline V gene sequence: CDR1 MNHEY, CDR2 SVGEGT. This CDR3 is built from 17 residues. The ends were cut back, 2 bases at V and 3 bases at J, with 17 bases in the middle. DNA for the CDR3: TGTGCCAGCAGTTACACGGGCGGCAGTGATTTCAATCAGCCCCAGCATTTT. Protein sequence: CASSYTGGSDFNQPQHF.

This clonotype was seen a single time. Being one base from a much bigger clone, this may be a read error. The chain couples TRBV5-6 to TRBJ2-7; TRBD1 matches 8 bases. CDR1 is SGHDT, CDR2 YYEEEE, per germline. The CDR3 covers 16 residues. The CDR3 region has the DNA TGTGCCGGCAGCTTGCGACAGGGGACTTTCTCCTACGAGCAGTACTTC. Translation gives CAGSLRQGTFSYEQYF.

This sequence joins TRBV20-1 and TRBJ2-2, with 7 bases that match TRBD2. V shed 1 base and J 3 bases; nucleotides not matched to a gene: 14. Germline lookup yields CDR1 DFQATT and CDR2 SNEGSKA (reference sequence). The CDR3 covers 18 residues. CDR3 in DNA: TGCAGTGCTAGAGGCCCCGGGGGAAGGGAGGGATACACCGGGGAGCTGTTTTTT. The encoded protein is CSARGPGGREGYTGELFF.

Of note for this clonotype: This may come from a read error, since a much larger clone is one base off. The chain recombines TRBV12-5 with TRBJ2-7; a weak D match, TRBD1 (5 bases). Germline V lookup: CDR1 LGHNT, CDR2 FRNRAP. Trimming shortened V by 7 bases and J by 0 bases, and 10 bases separated the two germline ends. The CDR3 length is 13 residues. CDR3 sequence reads: CASAIQGSYEQYF. CDR3 sequence (DNA): TGTGCTAGTGCTATCCAGGGCTCCTACGAGCAGTACTTC.

The V gene is TRBV28, the J gene TRBJ2-3, with TRBD2 identical over 10 bases. Germline loops: CDR1 MDHEN, CDR2 SYDVKM. The CDR3 is made up of 14 amino acids. The J segment lost 5 bases and the V segment lost 4 bases, leaving 3 bases of the junction unmatched. CDR3 loop: CASSSSGGVDTQYF. The DNA of the CDR3 is TGTGCCAGCAGTTCCAGCGGGGGGGTAGATACGCAGTATTTT. Based on the CDR3 plus reference TRBV28 and TRBJ2-3, the full variable domain is DVKVTQSSRYLVKRTGEKVFLECVQDMDHENMFWYRQDPGLGLRLIYFSYDVKMKEKGDIPEGYSVSREKKERFSLILESASTNQTSMYLCASSSSGGVDTQYFGPGTRLTVL.

The gene calls are TRBV12-3 or TRBV12-4 and TRBJ2-5; weak D call: TRBD1 (7 bases). The CDR3 runs 14 residues. Trimming left V 5 bases short and J 11 bases short, with 21 bases between. DNA of the CDR3: TGTGCCAGCAGTAGCCGCGGCCAGGGGGGTGAGCAGTACTTC. Residues: CASSSRGQGGEQYF.